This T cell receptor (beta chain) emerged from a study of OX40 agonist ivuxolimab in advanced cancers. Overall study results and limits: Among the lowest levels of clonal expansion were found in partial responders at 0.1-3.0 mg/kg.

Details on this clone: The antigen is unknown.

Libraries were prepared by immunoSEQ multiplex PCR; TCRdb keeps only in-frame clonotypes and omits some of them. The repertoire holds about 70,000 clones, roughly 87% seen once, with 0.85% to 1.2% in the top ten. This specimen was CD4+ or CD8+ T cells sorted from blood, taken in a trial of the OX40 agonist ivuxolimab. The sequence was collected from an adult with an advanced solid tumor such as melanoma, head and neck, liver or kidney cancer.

The CDR3, as DNA: TGTGCCATCCGGGACACCACAGATACGCAGTATTTT. As protein: CAIRDTTDTQYF. This rearrangement joins TRBV6-5 to TRBJ2-3; possible D gene TRBD1, 6 bases. V dropped 10 bases and J dropped 2 bases, with 10 bases sitting between them. Germline V gene data show CDR1 as MNHEY and CDR2 as SVGAGI. The CDR3 is 12 amino acids.